A single sample gave rise to the 28 T cell receptor beta chains below, sequenced in a study of blood T cell repertoires in COVID-19. Repertoires were generated with immunoSEQ multiplex PCR, while TCRdb's copy carries only in-frame clones and drops some. The data show fewer than 95,000 clones, just over 85% seen once. The sequenced sample consisted of peripheral blood. The receptors here all came from a woman aged 80 or over with acute or convalescent COVID-19.

The rearrangement links TRBV6-5 to TRBJ2-1; 7 nucleotides agree with TRBD1. Unmatched junction bases numbered 6, after V lost 4 bases and J lost 6 bases. Germline CDR1 reads MNHEY; CDR2 reads SVGAGI. The CDR3 is 14 residues long. The CDR3, as DNA: TGTGCCAGCAGTTCCGATACAGGGGCCAATGAGCAGTTCTTC. It encodes CASSSDTGANEQFF.

The J gene is TRBJ2-7, the V gene TRBV27; 9 bases map to TRBD2. The J segment lost 7 bases and the V segment lost 4 bases, leaving 17 bases of the junction unmatched. The germline gives CDR1 MNHEY, CDR2 SMNVEV (reference sequence). This CDR3 is built from 17 residues. In DNA, the CDR3 is TGTGCCAGCAGTTCCATTCCCTTTGCGGGAGGGCCCGAAGAGCAGTACTTC. Translated, it gives CASSSIPFAGGPEEQYF.

The CDR3 here is CASRVTGGRQPQHF. Written as DNA, the CDR3 is TGTGCCAGCAGAGTCACAGGGGGCAGGCAGCCCCAGCATTTT. The chain joins TRBV28 to TRBJ1-5; 9 nucleotides align to TRBD1. The V segment lost 6 bases and the J segment 7 bases; nucleotides outside the gene matches: 7. The CDR3 extends over 14 amino acids. Looked up from germline, CDR1 is MDHEN and CDR2 is SYDVKM.

The chain combines TRBV29-1 with TRBJ2-5; 7 nucleotides line up with TRBD2. Germline V gene data show CDR1 as SQVTM and CDR2 as ANQGSEA. This CDR3 comprises 12 residues. V lost 2 bases and J lost 4; bases outside the gene matches: 1. CDR3 DNA sequence: TGCAGCGTTGAACCGGGGGGAGAGACCCAGTACTTC. This codes for CSVEPGGETQYF.

The chain combines TRBV5-4 with TRBJ2-7, with 11 bases fitting TRBD2. The CDR3 extends over 17 amino acids. Germline CDR1 is SGHNT and CDR2 is YYREEE (reference sequence). J gave up 0 bases and V 4 bases, and 9 bases lay outside the gene matches. CDR3 in DNA: TGTGCCAGCAGCCCGGGACTAGCGGCGGCCAGCTCCTACGAGCAGTACTTC. This gives the protein CASSPGLAAASSYEQYF.

The CDR3 DNA reads as TGTGCCAGCAGCTTCACAGGGGGCGCTGATTCACCCCTCCACTTT. Amino acid sequence: CASSFTGGADSPLHF. The gene calls are TRBV7-3 and TRBJ1-6; 9 nucleotides align to TRBD1. Germline V lookup: CDR1 SGHTA, CDR2 FQGTGA. The V segment lost 3 bases and the J segment 8 bases; nucleotides outside the gene matches: 5. There are 15 residues in the CDR3.

J is TRBJ2-5 and V is TRBV9; 9 nucleotides line up with TRBD1. Germline V lookup: CDR1 SGDLS, CDR2 YYNGEE. V shed 0 bases, J shed 7 bases, and the junction held 4 bases outside the gene matches. The CDR3 loop spans 14 amino acids. The CDR3 nucleotides read TGTGCCAGCAGCGTAGAAGGGACAGGGCCGACCCAGTACTTC. Amino acid sequence: CASSVEGTGPTQYF. The full variable domain, rest sourced from reference TRBV9 and TRBJ2-5, is DSGVTQTPKHLITATGQRVTLRCSPRSGDLSVYWYQQSLDQGLQFLIQYYNGEERAKGNILERFSAQQFPDLHSELNLSSLELGDSALYFCASSVEGTGPTQYFGPGTRLLVL.

This chain connects TRBV29-1 to TRBJ2-5; 7 nucleotides line up with TRBD2. The V segment lost 7 bases and the J segment 7 bases; nucleotides outside the gene matches: 12. From germline, CDR1 is SQVTM and CDR2 ANQGSEA. CDR3 length equals 13 residues. CDR3 DNA: TGCAGCGGTGCCCTCTCCGAGCGGGGGACCCAGTACTTC. It codes for CSGALSERGTQYF.

The V and J genes are TRBV15 and TRBJ1-2; 10 bases are shared with TRBD1. The V gene's germline CDR1 is LNHNV and CDR2 YYDKDF (reference sequence). The J segment lost 7 bases and the V segment lost 2 bases, leaving 4 bases of the junction unmatched. This CDR3 contains 14 residues. The CDR3: CATSRPRDRGGYTF. The DNA for the CDR3 is TGTGCCACCAGCAGACCCCGGGACAGGGGTGGCTACACCTTC.

The chain is built from TRBV7-2 and TRBJ2-7, with 10 nucleotides matching TRBD1. The CDR3 totals 14 residues. Looked up from germline, CDR1 is SGHTA and CDR2 is FQGNSA. V lost 6 bases and J lost 5; bases outside the gene matches: 7. This CDR3 is CASSPTGTGDEQYF. CDR3 sequence (DNA): TGTGCCAGCAGTCCTACCGGGACAGGGGACGAGCAGTACTTC.

This chain connects TRBV5-3 to TRBJ1-2, with D possibly being TRBD1 (5 bases). TRBV5-3 is known as an ORF, though its function is uncertain. CDR3 length: 17 amino acids. V was shortened by 1 base and J by 6 bases, with 22 bases between the two germline ends. This CDR3 reads CARSLKPPGKPLDGYTF. CDR3 coding DNA: TGTGCCAGAAGCTTGAAGCCCCCAGGGAAACCCCTCGATGGCTACACCTTC.

This chain links TRBV6-5 with TRBJ1-1; a weak D match, TRBD1 (6 bases). The germline CDR1 and CDR2 sequences are MNHEY and SVGAGI. The CDR3 is 15 residues long. The V end lost 4 bases, the J end lost 1 base, and 13 bases lay between the germline ends. This chain's CDR3 is CASSSPTGRNTEAFF. CDR3 bases: TGTGCCAGCAGTTCCCCTACAGGGCGGAACACTGAAGCTTTCTTT.

The gene calls are TRBV7-8 and TRBJ2-2; D remains ambiguous. V lost 5 bases to trimming and J lost 5 bases, with 9 bases between them. The germline gives CDR1 SGHVS, CDR2 FQNEAQ. This CDR3 spans 13 amino acids. The CDR3 DNA reads TGTGCCAGCAGCCCCCTAGTGACCGGGGAGCTGTTTTTT. Its translation: CASSPLVTGELFF.

The gene calls are TRBV3-1 (or the pseudogene TRBV3-2) and TRBJ2-1; 10 bases match TRBD2. With 0 bases clipped from V and 10 bases from J, the junction kept 9 bases outside the gene matches. Per the germline V gene, CDR1 is LGHDT and CDR2 is YNNKEL (reference sequence). The CDR3 covers 16 residues. This CDR3 reads CASSQEPSGSLGEQFF. The CDR3 DNA follows: TGTGCCAGCAGCCAAGAACCTAGCGGGAGTCTGGGGGAGCAGTTCTTC.

This rearrangement joins TRBV5-1 to TRBJ2-1, with 9 bases fitting TRBD2. Germline assignment: CDR1 SGHRS and CDR2 YFSETQ. This CDR3 has 15 residues. Trimming took 2 bases from V and 8 from J; bases not matched to a gene: 8. CDR3 in amino acids: CASSLGLAGRDEQFF. The DNA for the CDR3 is TGCGCCAGCAGCTTAGGTCTAGCGGGAAGGGATGAGCAGTTCTTC.

The chain links TRBV6-5 to TRBJ1-5; 7 bases are shared with TRBD1. CDR1 and CDR2 (germline): MNHEY, SVGAGI. Trimming took 6 bases from V and 3 from J; bases not matched to a gene: 8. This CDR3 has 15 amino acids. CDR3 region: CASSPDRDNNQPQHF. The DNA for the CDR3 is TGTGCCAGCAGCCCAGACAGGGATAACAATCAGCCCCAGCATTTT.

This sequence joins TRBV15 and TRBJ1-2; D ambiguous. The CDR3 has 15 amino acids. The V gene's germline CDR1 is LNHNV and CDR2 YYDKDF (reference sequence). With 1 base removed from V and 0 bases from J, the gap between germline ends came to 9 bases. The CDR3 spells CATSRGQKANYGYTF. As DNA, the CDR3 is TGTGCCACCAGCAGAGGGCAGAAAGCTAACTATGGCTACACCTTC.

This clone was recorded a few times. The genes are TRBV5-1 and TRBJ2-5, with a weak D call TRBD1 (5 bases). CDR3 length: 14 residues. CDR1 is SGHRS, CDR2 YFSETQ, per germline. Trimming pared 0 bases from V and 2 bases from J, leaving 8 bases between. Here the CDR3 reads CASSLGGLQETQYF. The CDR3 DNA sequence: TGCGCCAGCAGCTTGGGGGGCTTACAAGAGACCCAGTACTTC.

This chain links TRBV5-4 with TRBJ1-5; D uncertain. V was cut by 3 bases and J by 0 bases, with 10 bases left in between. Per the germline V gene, CDR1 is SGHNT and CDR2 is YYREEE (reference sequence). The CDR3 has 15 residues. The CDR3 region is CASSSGLDSNQPQHF. CDR3 DNA: TGTGCCAGCAGCTCTGGACTAGATAGCAATCAGCCCCAGCATTTT.

The sample holds one count of this clone. This chain uses TRBV3-1 (or the pseudogene TRBV3-2) with TRBJ1-1, with D hard to call. Trimming removed 4 bases from V and 2 bases from J, with 11 bases in between. Germline lookup yields CDR1 LGHDT and CDR2 YNNKEL (reference sequence). The CDR3 contains 14 residues. The CDR3 here is CASSPAQRNTEAFF. The CDR3 region has the DNA TGTGCCAGCAGCCCCGCGCAGCGCAACACTGAAGCTTTCTTT.

The rearrangement uses TRBV10-1 and TRBJ1-1; 7 nucleotides align to TRBD1. The CDR3 contains 16 residues. Unmatched junction bases numbered 9, after V lost 5 bases and J lost 0 bases. Germline V gene lookup returns CDR1 WNHNN and CDR2 SYGVQD (reference sequence). Here the CDR3 reads CASSRGQALLNTEAFF. The CDR3 coding sequence is TGCGCCAGCAGTCGAGGACAGGCCCTCTTGAACACTGAAGCTTTCTTT.

This clone has just one count. V and J are TRBV5-1 and TRBJ2-3, with 7 bases matching TRBD1. The CDR3 length is 15 residues. Unmatched junction bases numbered 14, after V lost 7 bases and J lost 6 bases. The germline V gene encodes CDR1 SGHRS and CDR2 YFSETQ. The CDR3 DNA reads TGCGCCAGCGAGCTACAGGGGCAGAGGGGGGATACGCAGTATTTT. As protein: CASELQGQRGDTQYF.

V usage is TRBV7-2 and J usage is TRBJ2-5, with 11 bases aligning to TRBD2. Unmatched junction bases numbered 12, after V lost 4 bases and J lost 5 bases. Germline CDR1 SGHTA, CDR2 FQGNSA. CDR3 length: 17 residues. The CDR3 bases are TGTGCCAGCAGCTCAGTTTCTAGCGGGGGGAAGGCGGAGACCCAGTACTTC. The encoded protein is CASSSVSSGGKAETQYF.

This clone was counted only a few times. The rearrangement links TRBV6-5 to TRBJ1-5, with TRBD1 matching over 7 bases. Trimming at V came to 8 bases and at J to 1 base, leaving 5 bases not matched to a gene. Germline lookup yields CDR1 MNHEY and CDR2 SVGAGI. The CDR3 runs 14 residues. In DNA, the CDR3 is TGTGCCAGCCTCGACAGGGTCAGCAATCAGCCCCAGCATTTT. This codes for CASLDRVSNQPQHF.

V usage is TRBV27 and J usage is TRBJ1-1; TRBD1 is a possible D gene (5 bases). Trimming took off 2 bases at V and 1 base at J, with 11 bases between the two ends. Per the germline V gene, CDR1 is MNHEY and CDR2 is SMNVEV (reference sequence). The CDR3 is 15 residues long. Here the CDR3 DNA reads TGTGCCAGCAGTTTAGGTCGAACAGGGAACACTGAAGCTTTCTTT. Translation: CASSLGRTGNTEAFF.

The V gene is TRBV18, the J gene TRBJ2-1; 9 bases are shared with TRBD1. This CDR3 comprises 15 residues. Losses at the gene ends were 5 bases for V and 2 bases for J; bases not matched to a gene: 4. The V gene's germline CDR1 is KGHSH and CDR2 LQKENI. The CDR3 nucleotides are TGTGCCAGCTCAACGAGACAGGGGGCCTACAATGAGCAGTTCTTC. The encoded protein is CASSTRQGAYNEQFF.

The V and J genes are TRBV1 and TRBJ2-7; the table's D call, TRBD2, has no DNA check behind it. TRBV1 has pseudogene status. This CDR3 has 18 residues. CDR3 in DNA: TGCACCAGCAGCCAAGATGGGACTAGCGGGAGACGATCCTACGAGCAGTACTTC. It translates to CTSSQDGTSGRRSYEQYF.

The rearrangement joins TRBV6-6 to TRBJ1-1, with D possibly TRBD1 on 5 matching bases. The germline gives CDR1 MNHNY, CDR2 SVGAGI (reference sequence). V was pared by 11 bases and J by 5 bases, with 18 bases between. This CDR3 has 13 residues. CDR3 bases: TGTGCCGGTCGAGATGGGGAGGGGACTGAAGCTTTCTTT. Translating gives CAGRDGEGTEAFF.